This T cell receptor (beta chain) derives from a study of cytomegalovirus exposure and HLA in healthy donors. Per the germline V gene, CDR1 is SGHTA and CDR2 is FQGNSA. Trimming left V 4 bases short and J 5 bases short, with 9 bases between. The CDR3 sequence is 13 residues long. General study results and limits: The classifier, whose performance was assessed in both the original and validation cohorts, reportedly diagnosed cytomegalovirus status with high specificity and sensitivity. Certain sequence variants were highly shared and formed a cluster, and this cluster was likely a sequencing artifact. HLA alleles were associated with 15,000 to 20,000 TCR beta sequences in a later analysis at 0.05 false discovery rate.

Note on this clone: Its antigen is unidentified.

Primers included in the PCR were 60 Vbeta and 13 Jbeta primers. Sequencing used immunoSEQ multiplex PCR; TCRdb keeps in-frame clones, though not all of them. The sample lists fewer than 110,000 clones, around 74% occurring once. This chain connects TRBV7-2 to TRBJ1-5; D is undetermined. This TCR was recovered from a woman in her thirties or forties in good health and CMV-seropositive. Sequencing was carried out using PBMCs. The CDR3, as DNA: TGTGCCAGCAGCTCCCGGGATGATCAGCCCCAGCATTTT. Protein product: CASSSRDDQPQHF.